The 23 T cell receptor beta chains given below trace back to one sample, sequenced in a study of radiation and T cells in renal cell carcinoma. Assay: immunoSEQ multiplex PCR; the TCRdb copy retains only in-frame clones and omits some. The data hold 130,000 or so clones, with approximately 87% observed a single time. Noted time point: baseline pretreatment blood. The treatment is: 15 Gy SBRT to primary tumor, nephrectomy 4 weeks later. Specimen: blood, collected from a patient whose treatment included radiotherapy and nephrectomy. The receptor source for this set is a woman aged 45-60 years with renal cell carcinoma.

V usage is TRBV9 and J usage is TRBJ2-7, with D perhaps given as TRBD1 or TRBD2 (5 bases each). This CDR3 has 13 amino acids. Per germline, CDR1 SGDLS and CDR2 YYNGEE. Trimming shortened V by 0 bases and J by 5 bases, and 9 bases separated the two germline ends. The CDR3 here is CASSVDGGNEQYF. In DNA form, the CDR3 reads TGTGCCAGCAGCGTAGATGGGGGAAACGAGCAGTACTTC.

The chain recombines TRBV5-4 with TRBJ1-1; D unresolved. This CDR3 spans 18 amino acids. In germline, CDR1 is SGHNT, CDR2 YYREEE (reference sequence). V lost 0 bases to trimming and J lost 1 base, with 19 bases between them. The CDR3 is CASSLGISQPNKNTEAFF. The CDR3 nucleotides are TGTGCCAGCAGCTTGGGTATCAGTCAGCCCAACAAGAACACTGAAGCTTTCTTT.

This clone was seen just once. V gene TRBV18 combines with J gene TRBJ2-5; D remains unclear. V lost 2 bases and J 3 bases, leaving 10 bases between the germline ends. The CDR3 covers 14 residues. The germline gives CDR1 KGHSH, CDR2 LQKENI. CDR3 region: CASSPSYSEETQYF. DNA of the CDR3: TGTGCCAGCTCACCATCTTACTCAGAAGAGACCCAGTACTTC.

V is TRBV5-5 and J is TRBJ2-7; no firm D call. The V gene's germline CDR1 is SGHKS and CDR2 YYEKEE (reference sequence). The CDR3 loop spans 15 amino acids. V dropped 4 bases and J dropped 2 bases, with 16 bases sitting between them. The CDR3 reads CASSPIDPIPYEQYF. CDR3 sequence (DNA): TGTGCCAGCAGCCCCATCGACCCAATCCCCTACGAGCAGTACTTC. Drawing the rest from reference TRBV5-5 and TRBJ2-7, the complete variable domain is DAGVTQSPTHLIKTRGQQVTLRCSPISGHKSVSWYQQVLGQGPQFIFQYYEKEERGRGNFPDRFSARQFPNYSSELNVNALLLGDSALYLCASSPIDPIPYEQYFGPGTRLTVT.

This clone appeared a few times. This chain connects TRBV7-9 to TRBJ1-4; maybe TRBD1 (5 bases). CDR3 length: 14 amino acids. V lost 7 bases and J 4 bases, leaving 13 bases between the germline ends. CDR1 and CDR2 (germline): SEHNR, FQNEAQ (reference sequence). CDR3 protein: CASTLGENNEKLFF. Here the CDR3 DNA reads TGTGCCAGCACTCTAGGGGAAAATAATGAAAAACTGTTTTTT.

This clone has just one count. The chain links TRBV4-3 to TRBJ2-7, with D possibly matching TRBD2 (5 bases). Deletions cut 4 bases from V and 3 bases from J, with 13 bases between. CDR3 length: 14 residues. Germline CDR1 is LGHNA and CDR2 is YSLEER. The CDR3 loop reads CASSLDSGNYEQYF. For the CDR3, the DNA is TGCGCCAGCAGCCTAGATTCGGGGAACTACGAGCAGTACTTC.

V gene TRBV28 combines with J gene TRBJ2-5; maybe TRBD2 (6 bases). Germline CDR1 MDHEN, CDR2 SYDVKM. The CDR3 totals 13 residues. Trimming took off 2 bases at V and 5 bases at J, with 9 bases between the two ends. The CDR3 region has the DNA TGTGCCAGCAGTTTAGGGACTCTTGAGACCCAGTACTTC. Translated: CASSLGTLETQYF.

This sequence joins TRBV19 and TRBJ1-1; no clear D. V was shortened by 6 bases and J by 6 bases, with 29 bases between the two germline ends. The germline gives CDR1 LNHDA, CDR2 SQIVND (reference sequence). The CDR3 is made up of 18 amino acids. Here the CDR3 DNA reads TGTGCCAGTAGCCCGACCCAAACCTGGACCACCGGTGTGGCTGAAGCTTTCTTT. Its protein product is CASSPTQTWTTGVAEAFF.

The chain carries TRBV28 and TRBJ1-1; D remains unclear. Germline lookup yields CDR1 MDHEN and CDR2 SYDVKM. The CDR3 runs 14 residues. Trimming cost V 6 bases and J 3 bases, with 14 bases left between them. CDR3 sequence reads: CASSVPDGYTEAFF. CDR3 bases: TGTGCCAGCAGCGTACCGGACGGTTACACTGAAGCTTTCTTT.

The chain has TRBV5-6 and TRBJ2-3, with 7 bases aligning to TRBD1. CDR3 length equals 15 residues. With 5 bases clipped from V and 1 base from J, the junction kept 7 bases outside the gene matches. Germline V gene lookup returns CDR1 SGHDT and CDR2 YYEEEE. This CDR3 reads CASRRRQGRTDTQYF. CDR3 sequence (DNA): TGTGCCAGCAGACGTAGACAGGGTCGCACAGATACGCAGTATTTT.

V usage is TRBV6-5 and J usage is TRBJ1-5; D might be TRBD1 (6 bases). The V gene lost 6 bases and the J gene lost 4 bases, with 13 bases spanning the gap. CDR3 size: 14 residues. Germline CDR1 reads MNHEY; CDR2 reads SVGAGI. CDR3 nucleotides: TGTGCCAGCAGCCCCCGGACAGTTAATCAGCCCCAGCATTTT. This sequence encodes CASSPRTVNQPQHF.

This chain uses TRBV7-9 with TRBJ1-1; D might be TRBD1 (6 bases). Between the trimmed V and J ends, which lost 3 bases and 5 bases, there was a span of 10 bases. The germline CDR1 and CDR2 sequences are SEHNR and FQNEAQ (reference sequence). The CDR3 spans 13 residues. This CDR3 is CASSFRGATEAFF. CDR3 bases: TGTGCCAGCAGCTTCCGGGGGGCGACTGAAGCTTTCTTT. The full variable domain, its missing parts supplied by reference TRBV7-9 and TRBJ1-1, is DTGVSQNPRHKITKRGQNVTFRCDPISEHNRLYWYRQTLGQGPEFLTYFQNEAQLEKSRLLSDRFSAERPKGSFSTLEIQRTEQGDSAMYLCASSFRGATEAFFGQGTRLTVV.

The chain links TRBV9 to TRBJ2-1; TRBD2 matches at 14 bases. V lost 1 base, J lost 7 bases, and 10 bases stayed unmatched. Germline V gives CDR1 SGDLS, CDR2 YYNGEE. This CDR3 is built from 18 residues. This chain's CDR3 is CASSVRVGLAGADNEQFF. CDR3 DNA: TGTGCCAGCAGCGTAAGGGTGGGACTAGCGGGAGCTGATAATGAGCAGTTCTTC. Together with reference TRBV9 and TRBJ2-1, the CDR3 gives the full variable domain: DSGVTQTPKHLITATGQRVTLRCSPRSGDLSVYWYQQSLDQGLQFLIQYYNGEERAKGNILERFSAQQFPDLHSELNLSSLELGDSALYFCASSVRVGLAGADNEQFFGPGTRLTVL.

This chain uses TRBV10-2 with TRBJ2-3; D uncertain. V dropped 4 bases and J dropped 3 bases, with 17 bases sitting between them. Per germline, CDR1 WSHSY and CDR2 SAAADI. The CDR3 consists of 16 residues. DNA for the CDR3: TGCGCCAGCAGTGGGGATCCCGGCATTCGGACAGATACGCAGTATTTT. It specifies CASSGDPGIRTDTQYF.

The chain links TRBV6-1 to TRBJ1-1, with a tentative D call TRBD1 (5 bases). The germline V gene has CDR1 MNHNS and CDR2 SASEGT. The CDR3 sequence is 15 residues long. The CDR3 DNA follows: TGTGCGGCGGACCGTGAATCAGGGTCCGGCGCTGAAGCTTTCTTT. Amino acid sequence: CAADRESGSGAEAFF.

The chain couples TRBV5-4 to TRBJ1-2; 8 positions agree with TRBD1. V shed 4 bases and J 5 bases; nucleotides not matched to a gene: 10. The CDR3 is made up of 15 amino acids. Germline values: CDR1 SGHNT, CDR2 YYREEE (reference sequence). CDR3 sequence (DNA): TGTGCCAGCAGCGAAGGAGCAGGGGGCGAATATGGCTACACCTTC. Its protein is CASSEGAGGEYGYTF.

The rearrangement links TRBV29-1 to TRBJ2-5; TRBD2 matches 8 bases. After removal of 4 bases from V and 1 base from J, the junction contained 2 bases not matched to a gene. In germline, CDR1 is SQVTM, CDR2 ANQGSEA. The CDR3 has 13 amino acids. As DNA, the CDR3 is TGCAGCGTTGGCGGGGGGAGCCAAGAGACCCAGTACTTC. This sequence encodes CSVGGGSQETQYF.

This clone was counted a single time. The V call is TRBV6-1, the J call TRBJ1-1, with 7 bases that match TRBD1. The CDR3 is made up of 14 amino acids. CDR1 MNHNS and CDR2 SASEGT come from the germline V gene. Trimming took 6 bases from V and 0 from J; bases not matched to a gene: 4. The CDR3 DNA follows: TGTGCCAGCAGCCAGGGGGTGATGAACACTGAAGCTTTCTTT. Translated: CASSQGVMNTEAFF.

This chain links TRBV11-3 with TRBJ2-3, with 7 positions matching TRBD1. Germline V lookup: CDR1 SGHNT, CDR2 YENEEA. V lost 3 bases and J lost 1; bases outside the gene matches: 4. This CDR3 is built from 15 residues. CDR3 protein: CASSFRDSGTDTQYF. CDR3 bases: TGTGCCAGCAGCTTCCGGGACAGCGGCACAGATACGCAGTATTTT. The full variable domain, with the rest looked up from reference TRBV11-3 and TRBJ2-3, is EAGVVQSPRYKIIEKKQPVAFWCNPISGHNTLYWYLQNLGQGPELLIRYENEEAVDDSQLPKDRFSAERLKGVDSTLKIQPAELGDSAVYLCASSFRDSGTDTQYFGPGTRLTVL.

This chain uses TRBV5-4 with TRBJ2-1, with 13 bases matching TRBD2. Germline V CDR1 and CDR2: SGHNT, YYREEE (reference sequence). V shed 4 bases, J shed 1 base, and the junction held 8 bases outside the gene matches. The CDR3 has 18 amino acids. CDR3 bases: TGTGCCAGCAGCCGGGGGACTAGCGGGATTGGGTCCTACAATGAGCAGTTCTTC. This gives the protein CASSRGTSGIGSYNEQFF.

The V and J genes are TRBV6-5 and TRBJ2-5, with TRBD2 identical over 11 bases. This CDR3 region has 14 residues. Germline CDR1 reads MNHEY; CDR2 reads SVGAGI. The V segment lost 8 bases and the J segment 2 bases; nucleotides outside the gene matches: 4. The CDR3 nucleotides are TGTGCCAGCCGTTGGACTAGCGGGCAAGAGACCCAGTACTTC. Amino acids: CASRWTSGQETQYF.

The chain recombines TRBV14 with TRBJ2-3; D is possibly TRBD2 (5 bases). Germline V lookup: CDR1 SGHDN, CDR2 FVKESK. The CDR3 has 15 residues. Trimming cost V 2 bases and J 3 bases, with 12 bases left between them. The CDR3 DNA reads TGTGCCAGCAGCCAATACGGCTGGGAGACAGATACGCAGTATTTT. Its protein product is CASSQYGWETDTQYF. Drawing the rest from reference TRBV14 and TRBJ2-3, the complete variable domain is EAGVTQFPSHSVIEKGQTVTLRCDPISGHDNLYWYRRVMGKEIKFLLHFVKESKQDESGMPNNRFLAERTGGTYSTLKVQPAELEDSGVYFCASSQYGWETDTQYFGPGTRLTVL.

J is TRBJ2-7 and V is TRBV7-2; no clear D gene. Trimming removed 0 bases at V and 2 bases at J, with 5 bases between. The CDR3 loop spans 13 amino acids. The germline V gene encodes CDR1 SGHTA and CDR2 FQGNSA. In DNA form, the CDR3 reads TGTGCCAGCAGCTTAGCTCGCACCTACGAGCAGTACTTC. Translation: CASSLARTYEQYF.